The source of this TCR beta chain is a study of cytomegalovirus exposure and HLA in healthy donors. The PCR used 60 Vbeta and 13 Jbeta primers. Clones were sequenced by immunoSEQ multiplex PCR, and TCRdb holds only the in-frame ones, with some missing. The repertoire has about 120,000 clones, roughly 82% of them found once; the top ten carry 5.8%. Of note for this clone: The antigen is undetermined.

Study-level findings and limits: The authors enumerated 150 to 200 TCR beta chains as linked to cytomegalovirus.

The CDR3 runs 17 residues. In germline, CDR1 is MDHEN, CDR2 SYDVKM. With 5 bases clipped from V and 1 base from J, the junction kept 9 bases outside the gene matches. Sequenced: PBMCs. The clonotype comes from a man aged 18 to 30 in good health and CMV-seropositive. This sequence joins TRBV28 and TRBJ2-1; 9 bases map to TRBD1. The CDR3 here is CASSPGFGTGSYNEQFF. The CDR3 DNA is TGTGCCAGCAGTCCCGGTTTTGGGACAGGGTCCTACAATGAGCAGTTCTTC.